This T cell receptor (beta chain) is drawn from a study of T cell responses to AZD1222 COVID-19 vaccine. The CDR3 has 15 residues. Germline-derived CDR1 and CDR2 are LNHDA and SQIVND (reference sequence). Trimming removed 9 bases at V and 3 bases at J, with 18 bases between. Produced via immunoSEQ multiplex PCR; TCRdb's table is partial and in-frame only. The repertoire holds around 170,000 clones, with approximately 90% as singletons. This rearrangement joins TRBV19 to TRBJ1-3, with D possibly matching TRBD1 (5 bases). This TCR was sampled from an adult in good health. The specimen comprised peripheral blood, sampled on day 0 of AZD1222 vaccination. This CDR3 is CASSTRGMSGNTIYF. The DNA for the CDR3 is TGTGCCAGCTCCACGAGGGGCATGAGTGGAAACACCATATATTTT.